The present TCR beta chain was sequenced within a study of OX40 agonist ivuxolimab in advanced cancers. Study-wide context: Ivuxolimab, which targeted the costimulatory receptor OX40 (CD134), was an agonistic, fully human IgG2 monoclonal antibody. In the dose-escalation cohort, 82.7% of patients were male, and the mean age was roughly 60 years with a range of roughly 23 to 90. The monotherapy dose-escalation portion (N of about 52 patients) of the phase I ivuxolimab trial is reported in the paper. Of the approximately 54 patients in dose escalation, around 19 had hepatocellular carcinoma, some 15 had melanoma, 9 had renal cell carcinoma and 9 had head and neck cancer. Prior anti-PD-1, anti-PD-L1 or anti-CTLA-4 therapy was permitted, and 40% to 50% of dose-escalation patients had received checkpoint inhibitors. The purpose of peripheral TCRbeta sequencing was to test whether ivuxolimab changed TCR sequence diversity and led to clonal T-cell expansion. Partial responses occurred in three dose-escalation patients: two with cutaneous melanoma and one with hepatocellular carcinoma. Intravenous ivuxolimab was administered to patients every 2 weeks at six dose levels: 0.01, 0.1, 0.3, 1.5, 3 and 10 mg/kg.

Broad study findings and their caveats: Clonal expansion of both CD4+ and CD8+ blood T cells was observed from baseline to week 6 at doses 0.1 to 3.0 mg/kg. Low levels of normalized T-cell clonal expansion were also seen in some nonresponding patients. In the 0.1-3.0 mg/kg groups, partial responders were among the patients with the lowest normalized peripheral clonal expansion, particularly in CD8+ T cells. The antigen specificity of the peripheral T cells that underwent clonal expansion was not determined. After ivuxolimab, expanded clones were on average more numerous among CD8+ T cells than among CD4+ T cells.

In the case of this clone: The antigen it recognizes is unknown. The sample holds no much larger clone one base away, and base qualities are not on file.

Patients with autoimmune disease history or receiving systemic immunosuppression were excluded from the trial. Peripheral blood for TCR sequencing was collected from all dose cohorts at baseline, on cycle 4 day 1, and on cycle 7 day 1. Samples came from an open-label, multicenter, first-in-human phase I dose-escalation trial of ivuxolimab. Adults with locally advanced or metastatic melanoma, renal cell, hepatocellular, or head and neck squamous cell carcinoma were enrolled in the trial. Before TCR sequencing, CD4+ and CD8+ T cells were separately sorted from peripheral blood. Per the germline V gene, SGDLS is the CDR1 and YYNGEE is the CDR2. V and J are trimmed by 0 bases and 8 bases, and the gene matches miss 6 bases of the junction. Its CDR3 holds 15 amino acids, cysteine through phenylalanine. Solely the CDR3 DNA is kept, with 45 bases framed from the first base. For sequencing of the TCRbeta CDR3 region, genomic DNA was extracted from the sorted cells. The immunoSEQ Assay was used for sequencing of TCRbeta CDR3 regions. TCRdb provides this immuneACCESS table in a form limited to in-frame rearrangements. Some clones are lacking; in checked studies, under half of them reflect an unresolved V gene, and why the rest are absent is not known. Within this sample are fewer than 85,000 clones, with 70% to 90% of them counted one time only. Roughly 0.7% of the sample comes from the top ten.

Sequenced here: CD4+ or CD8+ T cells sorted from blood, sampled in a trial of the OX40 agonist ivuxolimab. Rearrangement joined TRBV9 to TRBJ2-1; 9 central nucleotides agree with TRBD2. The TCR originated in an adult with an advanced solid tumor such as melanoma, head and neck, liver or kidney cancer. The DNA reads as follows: TGTGCCAGCAGCGTAGGGGCGGGAGGGCCTTATGAGCAGTTCTTC. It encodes CASSVGAGGPYEQFF. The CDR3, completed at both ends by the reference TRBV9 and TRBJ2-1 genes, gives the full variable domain DSGVTQTPKHLITATGQRVTLRCSPRSGDLSVYWYQQSLDQGLQFLIQYYNGEERAKGNILERFSAQQFPDLHSELNLSSLELGDSALYFCASSVGAGGPYEQFFGPGTRLTVL.